Listed here are 3 T cell receptor beta chains from one sample, sequenced in a study of OX40 agonist ivuxolimab in advanced cancers. Assay used: immunoSEQ multiplex PCR; TCRdb lists only in-frame clones, some missing. The table has about 43,000 clones, 75% to 90% seen once. This sample comprised CD4+ or CD8+ T cells sorted from blood, obtained in a trial of the OX40 agonist ivuxolimab. These receptors were taken from an adult with an advanced solid tumor such as melanoma, head and neck, liver or kidney cancer.

The gene calls are TRBV9 and TRBJ1-2; D perhaps matches TRBD1 (5 bases). V dropped 3 bases and J dropped 4 bases, with 16 bases sitting between them. Germline values: CDR1 SGDLS, CDR2 YYNGEE. There are 15 residues in the CDR3. CDR3 sequence: CASSADSLNFYGYTF. The CDR3 nucleotides read TGTGCCAGCAGCGCCGACAGCCTTAACTTCTATGGCTACACCTTC.

This clone was seen a few times. The chain couples TRBV20-1 to TRBJ1-1; 7 bases are shared with TRBD1. The CDR3 contains 11 residues. Per germline, CDR1 DFQATT and CDR2 SNEGSKA (reference sequence). V lost 7 bases and J lost 3; bases outside the gene matches: 2. For the CDR3, the DNA is TGCAGTGTTCAGGGGGACACTGAAGCTTTCTTT. Residues: CSVQGDTEAFF.

The gene calls are TRBV5-4 and TRBJ1-1; D is unresolved. Germline-derived CDR1 and CDR2 are SGHNT and YYREEE (reference sequence). The ends were cut back, 2 bases at V and 1 base at J, with 3 bases in the middle. This CDR3 is built from 12 residues. CDR3 coding DNA: TGTGCCAGCAGCTTCCGGAACACTGAAGCTTTCTTT. Translation: CASSFRNTEAFF.